A single sample gave rise to the 16 T cell receptor beta chains below, sequenced in a study of Graves' ophthalmopathy and Graves' hyperthyroidism. Researchers took RNA transcripts and amplified TCR beta CDR3 regions from them. Second-round multiplex PCR came after first-round RT-PCR with HTBI primers. TCRdb ran MiXCR on the multiplex PCR reads and lists one entry per CDR3 protein. Among hundreds of thousands of distinct CDR3 sequences listed, about 24% were seen once. The sample comprised peripheral blood. The source of these receptors is a woman in her late teens or twenties with stable Graves' hyperthyroidism. Some clones in this sample may be carry-over from other donors' samples.

This clonotype was seen a few times. A much larger clone sits a single nucleotide away, making a read error possible. V is TRBV20-1 and J is TRBJ1-6; TRBD1 matches at 7 bases. V was clipped by 0 bases and J by 7 bases; unmatched bases: 6. There are 15 residues in the CDR3. Germline lookup yields CDR1 DFQATT and CDR2 SNEGSKA (reference sequence). CDR3 nucleotide sequence: TGCAGTGCTAGAGATCCGAGACAGGGAAATTCACCCCTCCACTTT. Translated, it gives CSARDPRQGNSPLHF.

This clonotype came up many times. V and J are TRBV12-3 or TRBV12-4 and TRBJ1-6, with 8 bases matching TRBD1. V gave up 8 bases and J gave up 4 bases; unmatched junction bases: 1. This CDR3 has 13 residues. The CDR3 sequence: CASYRGYNSPLHF. The CDR3 DNA reads as TGTGCCAGCTACAGGGGGTATAATTCACCCCTCCACTTT.

In this sample, this clonotype turned up many times. This chain links TRBV20-1 with TRBJ1-2, with 11 bases fitting TRBD1. This CDR3 spans 15 amino acids. V dropped 6 bases and J dropped 3; count of bases not matched to a gene: 9. CDR1 and CDR2 from the germline V gene are DFQATT and SNEGSKA (reference sequence). The CDR3 sequence: CSADGTGGYYYGYTF. CDR3 bases: TGCAGTGCCGACGGGACAGGGGGTTATTACTATGGCTACACCTTC.

The chain is built from TRBV27 and TRBJ1-6, with D unresolved. Germline V gene data show CDR1 as MNHEY and CDR2 as SMNVEV (reference sequence). Trimming shortened V by 7 bases and J by 4 bases, and 14 bases separated the two germline ends. There are 15 residues in the CDR3. The CDR3 region has the DNA TGTGCCAGCAAAACGCTCAACTCTTATAATTCACCCCTCCACTTT. It is translated as CASKTLNSYNSPLHF.

The CDR3 region has the DNA TGTGCCAGCAGCTTAGAGGTTCCGACAGGACAAGAGACCCAGTACTTC. It is translated as CASSLEVPTGQETQYF. J is TRBJ2-5 and V is TRBV7-8; perhaps TRBD1 as D (6 bases). CDR1 is SGHVS and CDR2 is FQNEAQ in the germline V gene. V shed 1 base and J shed 2 bases, with 14 bases lying between them. This CDR3 is built from 16 residues.

The chain links TRBV15 to TRBJ2-7; 12 bases are shared with TRBD1. Germline-derived CDR1 and CDR2 are LNHNV and YYDKDF (reference sequence). With V trimmed by 5 bases and J by 0 bases, 8 bases remained unmatched. CDR3 length equals 17 residues. The CDR3 is CATSHPPGQGASYEQYF. The CDR3 coding sequence is TGTGCCACCAGCCATCCACCGGGACAGGGGGCCTCCTACGAGCAGTACTTC. Looking up the rest from reference TRBV15 and TRBJ2-7 gives the full variable domain: DAMVIQNPRYQVTQFGKPVTLSCSQTLNHNVMYWYQQKSSQAPKLLFHYYDKDFNNEADTPDNFQSRRPNTSFCFLDIRSPGLGDTAMYLCATSHPPGQGASYEQYFGPGTRLTVT.

This clonotype was detected ten times or more. V and J are TRBV12-3 or TRBV12-4 and TRBJ2-2; D not resolved. Deletions cut 7 bases from V and 0 bases from J, with 6 bases between. This CDR3 is built from 13 residues. CDR3 protein: CASTESNTGELFF. The CDR3 coding sequence is TGTGCCAGCACGGAATCGAACACCGGGGAGCTGTTTTTT.

This clonotype occurred many times. The rearrangement uses TRBV28 and TRBJ1-5, with 9 bases identical to TRBD1. The J segment lost 2 bases and the V segment lost 10 bases, leaving 9 bases of the junction unmatched. There are 15 residues in the CDR3. In germline, CDR1 is MDHEN, CDR2 SYDVKM. The CDR3 here is CAIHTGGAGNQPQHF. The CDR3 coding sequence is TGTGCCATCCATACAGGGGGCGCGGGCAATCAGCCCCAGCATTTT.

CDR3: CASSPLIRRGAFF. The CDR3 DNA follows: TGTGCCAGCAGTCCTCTGATACGCCGGGGGGCTTTCTTT. This chain joins TRBV28 and TRBJ1-1; a weak D match, TRBD1 (5 bases). There are 13 residues in the CDR3. V was cut by 5 bases and J by 11 bases, with 18 bases left in between. Germline CDR1 MDHEN, CDR2 SYDVKM.

Many counts were recorded for this clonotype. The rearrangement uses TRBV30 and TRBJ2-7; 8 nucleotides agree with TRBD1. This CDR3 is 13 amino acids long. The germline V gene has CDR1 GTSNPN and CDR2 SVGIG (reference sequence). V shed 2 bases, J shed 6 bases, and the junction held 6 bases outside the gene matches. CDR3 region: CAWSLGQGGEQYF. In DNA, the CDR3 is TGTGCCTGGAGTCTTGGACAGGGAGGCGAGCAGTACTTC.

At least ten counts were recorded for this clonotype. The chain has TRBV2 and TRBJ2-7; D is uncertain. The CDR3 contains 11 residues. The germline V gene encodes CDR1 SNHLY and CDR2 FYNNEI. V lost 1 base and J 9 bases, leaving 7 bases between the germline ends. CDR3 region: CASSEGVGQYF. For the CDR3, the DNA is TGTGCCAGCAGTGAAGGGGTCGGGCAGTACTTC.

This clonotype occurred many times. The V call is TRBV19, the J call TRBJ1-5; 7 bases line up with TRBD1. The CDR3 consists of 15 residues. Germline-derived CDR1 and CDR2 are LNHDA and SQIVND (reference sequence). With 7 bases clipped from V and 0 bases from J, the junction kept 6 bases outside the gene matches. CDR3 amino acids: CASTWTGRSNQPQHF. CDR3 nucleotides: TGTGCCAGTACTTGGACAGGTCGTAGCAATCAGCCCCAGCATTTT.

This sequence joins TRBV13 and TRBJ2-2; D possibly corresponds to TRBD2 (6 bases). The V end was cut by 6 bases, the J end by 5 bases, with 16 bases between. This CDR3 has 15 residues. Germline V CDR1 and CDR2: PRHDT, FYEKMQ (reference sequence). CDR3 sequence: CASRYTEEGTGELFF. The CDR3, as DNA: TGTGCCAGCAGATATACAGAGGAGGGAACCGGGGAGCTGTTTTTT. The complete variable domain, with remaining parts taken from reference TRBV13 and TRBJ2-2, reads AAGVIQSPRHLIKEKRETATLKCYPIPRHDTVYWYQQGPGQDPQFLISFYEKMQSDKGSIPDRFSAQQFSDYHSELNMSSLELGDSALYFCASRYTEEGTGELFFGEGSRLTVL.

This chain connects TRBV28 to TRBJ2-7; D is ambiguous. Per the germline V gene, CDR1 is MDHEN and CDR2 is SYDVKM. V lost 10 bases and J 2 bases, leaving 15 bases between the germline ends. The CDR3 extends over 13 amino acids. CDR3 DNA: TGTGCCACCTCTAGTTCTCCGGCCTACGAGCAGTACTTC. It yields the protein CATSSSPAYEQYF.

V is TRBV6-5 and J is TRBJ2-2; D gene unclear. Germline CDR1 is MNHEY and CDR2 is SVGAGI. This CDR3 contains 15 residues. V was pared by 0 bases and J by 2 bases, with 7 bases between. CDR3 DNA sequence: TGTGCCAGCAGTTACTCGAAGGGAAACACCGGGGAGCTGTTTTTT. Its protein product is CASSYSKGNTGELFF.

CDR3 nucleotide sequence: TGCAGTGCCTCGGGGGGTTATGGCTACACCTTC. Encoded protein: CSASGGYGYTF. V usage is TRBV20-1 and J usage is TRBJ1-2; weak D call: TRBD1 (5 bases). The CDR3 sequence is 11 residues long. V lost 6 bases, J lost 5 bases, and 10 bases lay in between. Per germline, CDR1 DFQATT and CDR2 SNEGSKA (reference sequence).